The 17 T cell receptor beta chains listed next were all sequenced from one sample in a study of blood T cell repertoires in COVID-19. Sequenced by immunoSEQ multiplex PCR; TCRdb stores in-frame clones only, minus some. The table shows a few hundred thousand clones, with approximately 88% occurring only once. The sample was peripheral blood. The receptors originated from a man aged 50 or older with acute or convalescent COVID-19.

The chain links TRBV5-1 to TRBJ1-2; D gene uncertain. The V gene's germline CDR1 is SGHRS and CDR2 YFSETQ. CDR3 length equals 15 residues. With 2 bases removed from V and 3 bases from J, the gap between germline ends came to 14 bases. The CDR3 DNA reads TGCGCCAGCAGCTTCGAGGGAGGAATTGACTATGGCTACACCTTC. This encodes CASSFEGGIDYGYTF. The whole variable domain, remainder taken from reference TRBV5-1 and TRBJ1-2, is KAGVTQTPRYLIKTRGQQVTLSCSPISGHRSVSWYQQTPGQGLQFLFEYFSETQRNKGNFPGRFSGRQFSNSRSEMNVSTLELGDSALYLCASSFEGGIDYGYTFGSGTRLTVV.

This rearrangement joins TRBV2 to TRBJ2-5, with 7 positions matching TRBD1. J was trimmed by 5 bases and V by 0 bases; bases with no gene match: 6. CDR1 and CDR2 from the germline V gene are SNHLY and FYNNEI. The length of the CDR3 is 15 residues. The CDR3 DNA is TGTGCCAGCAGTGAAGCGACAGGCAGGGGGGAGACCCAGTACTTC. This codes for CASSEATGRGETQYF.

This clone was recorded once. This chain joins TRBV7-3 and TRBJ2-5; possible D gene TRBD2, 6 bases. This CDR3 is built from 13 residues. Germline V lookup: CDR1 SGHTA, CDR2 FQGTGA. V lost 3 bases to trimming and J lost 3 bases, with 8 bases between them. The CDR3 DNA reads TGTGCCAGCAGCTTCGAGCGGGAAGAGACCCAGTACTTC. It specifies CASSFEREETQYF. Full variable domain (missing parts from reference TRBV7-3 and TRBJ2-5): GAGVSQTPSNKVTEKGKYVELRCDPISGHTALYWYRQSLGQGPEFLIYFQGTGAADDSGLPNDRFFAVRPEGSVSTLKIQRTERGDSAVYLCASSFEREETQYFGPGTRLLVL.

This sequence joins TRBV7-3 and TRBJ2-3, with TRBD2 identical over 14 bases. Germline CDR1 SGHTA, CDR2 FQGTGA. The CDR3 contains 19 residues. After removal of 1 base from V and 2 bases from J, the junction contained 8 bases not matched to a gene. The CDR3 coding sequence is TGTGCCAGCAGCTTAAACCCTACGACTAGCGGGGGGGACACAGATACGCAGTATTTT. It specifies CASSLNPTTSGGDTDTQYF. Supplemented by reference TRBV7-3 and TRBJ2-3, the full variable domain reads GAGVSQTPSNKVTEKGKYVELRCDPISGHTALYWYRQSLGQGPEFLIYFQGTGAADDSGLPNDRFFAVRPEGSVSTLKIQRTERGDSAVYLCASSLNPTTSGGDTDTQYFGPGTRLTVL.

The V call is TRBV3-1 (or the pseudogene TRBV3-2), the J call TRBJ2-1, with a tentative D call TRBD2 (5 bases). Germline V gene lookup returns CDR1 LGHDT and CDR2 YNNKEL (reference sequence). This CDR3 spans 14 amino acids. Trimming left V 1 base short and J 10 bases short, with 14 bases between. The CDR3 DNA sequence: TGTGCCAGCAGCCAAGCCGAGGGCAGCAGCGAGCAGTTCTTC. It translates to CASSQAEGSSEQFF.

The chain is built from TRBV5-1 and TRBJ2-7, with 8 bases matching TRBD1. Per germline, CDR1 SGHRS and CDR2 YFSETQ. The V segment lost 4 bases and the J segment 2 bases; nucleotides outside the gene matches: 5. The CDR3 loop spans 14 amino acids. The CDR3 nucleotides are TGCGCCAGCAGCGACCCAGGGGGCGCCTACGAGCAGTACTTC. It codes for CASSDPGGAYEQYF.

The V gene is TRBV9, the J gene TRBJ1-4; the D is unclear. Deletions cut 0 bases from V and 3 bases from J, with 6 bases between. This CDR3 spans 14 amino acids. From germline, CDR1 is SGDLS and CDR2 YYNGEE. CDR3 nucleotides: TGTGCCAGCAGCGTAGCTACCGCTAATGAAAAACTGTTTTTT. Translated: CASSVATANEKLFF. The full variable domain, completed using reference TRBV9 and TRBJ1-4, is DSGVTQTPKHLITATGQRVTLRCSPRSGDLSVYWYQQSLDQGLQFLIQYYNGEERAKGNILERFSAQQFPDLHSELNLSSLELGDSALYFCASSVATANEKLFFGSGTQLSVL.

The genes are TRBV29-1 and TRBJ2-1; 9 nucleotides align to TRBD1. Unmatched junction bases numbered 4, after V lost 3 bases and J lost 7 bases. CDR3 length: 13 residues. Germline CDR1 and CDR2: SQVTM and ANQGSEA. The CDR3 spells CSVEGQGGNEQFF. The CDR3 DNA reads as TGCAGCGTTGAGGGACAGGGAGGGAATGAGCAGTTCTTC.

The chain has TRBV25-1 and TRBJ1-6, with D maybe TRBD1 (6 bases). From germline, CDR1 is MGHDK and CDR2 SYGVNS. V lost 5 bases to trimming and J lost 8 bases, with 16 bases between them. There are 15 residues in the CDR3. CDR3 sequence (DNA): TGTGCCAGCAGTCTCCTCCAGGGGCAGGATTCACCCCTCCACTTT. This codes for CASSLLQGQDSPLHF.

The rearrangement links TRBV19 to TRBJ2-3; a weak D match, TRBD2 (6 bases). CDR3 length equals 17 residues. Germline CDR1 LNHDA, CDR2 SQIVND (reference sequence). V was cut by 7 bases and J by 2 bases, with 22 bases left in between. The CDR3 reads CASTPFRGAGTTDTQYF. The CDR3, as DNA: TGTGCCAGTACCCCTTTTCGTGGGGCGGGGACCACAGATACGCAGTATTTT. The entire variable domain, with the rest obtained from reference TRBV19 and TRBJ2-3, is as follows: DGGITQSPKYLFRKEGQNVTLSCEQNLNHDAMYWYRQDPGQGLRLIYYSQIVNDFQKGDIAEGYSVSREKKESFPLTVTSAQKNPTAFYLCASTPFRGAGTTDTQYFGPGTRLTVL.

This chain links TRBV3-1 (or the pseudogene TRBV3-2) with TRBJ1-1; D is unresolved. The CDR3 is made up of 14 amino acids. Germline CDR1 is LGHDT and CDR2 is YNNKEL (reference sequence). V shed 6 bases and J shed 2 bases, with 13 bases lying between them. The CDR3: CASSPPVSNTEAFF. Written as DNA, the CDR3 is TGTGCCAGCAGTCCCCCTGTGTCTAACACTGAAGCTTTCTTT.

The rearrangement joins TRBV27 to TRBJ2-7; maybe TRBD2 (7 bases). This CDR3 has 11 residues. V gave up 7 bases and J gave up 6 bases, with 10 bases separating them. From germline, CDR1 is MNHEY and CDR2 SMNVEV (reference sequence). The CDR3, as DNA: TGTGCCAGCACCGCGGGGGCCGAGCAGTACTTC. Encoded protein: CASTAGAEQYF.

The chain couples TRBV6-6 to TRBJ1-5, with D possibly being TRBD1 (5 bases). The CDR3 loop spans 16 amino acids. CDR1 and CDR2 (germline): MNHNY, SVGAGI (reference sequence). V lost 4 bases to trimming and J lost 3 bases, with 16 bases between them. CDR3 sequence (DNA): TGTGCCAGCAGTTCCGATCAGGGATGGTTCAATCAGCCCCAGCATTTT. It specifies CASSSDQGWFNQPQHF.

This chain links TRBV3-1 (or the pseudogene TRBV3-2) with TRBJ1-2, with a weak D call TRBD1 (6 bases). CDR1 is LGHDT and CDR2 is YNNKEL in the germline V gene (reference sequence). This CDR3 is 18 amino acids long. V lost 3 bases and J 5 bases, leaving 25 bases between the germline ends. The DNA of the CDR3 is TGTGCCAGCAGCCAGTTGGGAACAGGGTGGGATATCGGATATGGCTACACCTTC. Its protein product is CASSQLGTGWDIGYGYTF.

The chain couples TRBV29-1 to TRBJ2-7; TRBD1 matches at 11 bases. Germline CDR1 and CDR2: SQVTM and ANQGSEA. J gave up 3 bases and V 6 bases, and 7 bases lay outside the gene matches. This CDR3 is 14 amino acids long. The CDR3 nucleotides read TGCAGCGTCCGGGACAGGGGGTTGATCTACGAGCAGTACTTC. Its protein product is CSVRDRGLIYEQYF.

The chain couples TRBV7-9 to TRBJ1-6; 7 positions agree with TRBD1. The CDR3 spans 14 residues. Germline V gene lookup returns CDR1 SEHNR and CDR2 FQNEAQ (reference sequence). With V trimmed by 4 bases and J by 9 bases, 6 bases remained unmatched. CDR3 in amino acids: CASSSTGLGSPLHF. CDR3 coding DNA: TGTGCCAGCAGCTCGACAGGGTTAGGTTCACCCCTCCACTTT.

The V and J genes are TRBV30 and TRBJ1-1; 9 nucleotides align to TRBD1. V shed 1 base and J 11 bases; nucleotides not matched to a gene: 8. Germline CDR1 and CDR2: GTSNPN and SVGIG (reference sequence). The CDR3 sequence is 13 residues long. CDR3 region: CAWSAGTGSWAFF. CDR3 nucleotide sequence: TGTGCCTGGAGTGCCGGGACAGGGTCTTGGGCTTTCTTT.